This is a list of T cell receptor beta chains from one sample in a study of blood T cell repertoires in COVID-19. TCRdb keeps only in-frame clones here, not all; method: immunoSEQ multiplex PCR. Among approximately 190,000 clones, roughly 84% were seen once, and the ten largest hold around 3.1%. The specimen was PBMCs or T cells enriched from blood (not recorded which). The receptors come from a woman aged 25-40 years who had been exposed to COVID-19. Both conserved end residues are part of each CDR3. Fields, in order: clone size, D gene, V gene, J gene, CDR3 DNA, CDR3 protein. The D gene is left open where the match is weak. Clone size is not always given. Where it is, it says once, few, many or a class for expanded clones.

-,TRBD1,TRBV19,TRBJ1-2,TGTGCCAGTAGTATTCCCTCACGGACAGGAATAAATGGCTACACCTTC,CASSIPSRTGINGYTF
-,-,TRBV18,TRBJ1-2,TGTGCCAGCTCACCACTAGCAGGGAGGGATAGCGGCTACACCTTC,CASSPLAGRDSGYTF
once,-,TRBV7-2,TRBJ1-1,TGTGCCAGCAGCCTGATGTACAGGGCGGACACTGAAGCTTTCTTT,CASSLMYRADTEAFF
-,TRBD1,TRBV3-1/TRBV3-2,TRBJ1-1,TGTGCCAGCAGCCAATTTCGGGACAGCGAAGCTTTCTTT,CASSQFRDSEAFF
-,TRBD1,TRBV4-3,TRBJ1-1,TGCGCCAGCAGCCCAGGGACAGGGGGAATGAGGAACACTGAAGCTTTCTTT,CASSPGTGGMRNTEAFF
-,-,TRBV10-3,TRBJ1-4,TGTGCCATCAGTGAGGTCGCAGGCGCTAATGAAAAACTGTTTTTT,CAISEVAGANEKLFF
-,-,TRBV2,TRBJ2-7,TGTGCCAGCACTAAACTAGGCTCCCCCGTCGAGCAGTACTTC,CASTKLGSPVEQYF
few,TRBD1,TRBV12-3/TRBV12-4,TRBJ1-1,TGTGCCAGCAGCTACACAGGGGGCACTGAAGCTTTCTTT,CASSYTGGTEAFF
-,-,TRBV10-3,TRBJ2-6,TGTGCCATCAGTCCTAAGTCTGGGGCCAACGTCCTGACTTTC,CAISPKSGANVLTF
-,TRBD2,TRBV5-1,TRBJ2-3,TGCGCCAGCAGGACTAGCGGGGGGGCAGCAGATACGCAGTATTTT,CASRTSGGAADTQYF
-,-,TRBV29-1,TRBJ2-1,TGCAGCGTTATTCGGCCGGGTGGTAGGAATGAGCAGTTCTTC,CSVIRPGGRNEQFF
-,-,TRBV9,TRBJ2-7,TGTGCCAGCAGCGTTACAGAATTACCTGTCGAGCAGTACTTC,CASSVTELPVEQYF
-,-,TRBV15,TRBJ1-5,TGTGCCACCAGCAGAGGACAGAAAGATAGCAATCAGCCCCAGCATTTT,CATSRGQKDSNQPQHF
-,TRBD1,TRBV2,TRBJ2-2,TGTGCCAGCCACAGGGGAATGAACACCGGGGAGCTGTTTTTT,CASHRGMNTGELFF
-,TRBD1,TRBV5-1,TRBJ1-6,TGCGCCAGCAGCGAACAGGGGACGACCTATAATTCACCCCTCCACTTT,CASSEQGTTYNSPLHF
-,TRBD1,TRBV9,TRBJ1-2,TGTGCCAGCAGCGCACAGGGGGCAGGTGGCTACACCTTC,CASSAQGAGGYTF
once,TRBD1,TRBV24-1,TRBJ2-3,TGTGCCACCAGTGATTCGGGACAGGGGGCCACAGATACGCAGTATTTT,CATSDSGQGATDTQYF
-,-,TRBV9,TRBJ2-1,TGTGCCAGCAGCACTGCCGTGGGAGGGGGGACAAGGTCGCAGTTCTTC,CASSTAVGGGTRSQFF
-,-,TRBV25-1,TRBJ1-1,TGTGCCAGCATCGGAGTGGGGGGCACTGAAGCTTTCTTT,CASIGVGGTEAFF
-,-,TRBV7-3,TRBJ1-1,TGTGCCAGCAGCTTACGACAGAACACTGAAGCTTTCTTT,CASSLRQNTEAFF
-,TRBD2,TRBV10-3,TRBJ2-7,TGTGCCATCAGTGAGTCGAGTGTAGCGGGGGGACGAAACTACGAGCAGTACTTC,CAISESSVAGGRNYEQYF
-,TRBD1,TRBV4-1,TRBJ1-5,TGCGCCAGCAGTCGGCTGACAGGGGGCAATAATCAGCCCCAGCATTTT,CASSRLTGGNNQPQHF
-,-,TRBV29-1,TRBJ1-4,TGCAGCTTTAAAGGGAGGGAAAAACTGTTTTTT,CSFKGREKLFF
-,TRBD2,TRBV9,TRBJ2-7,TGTGCCAGCAGCGTCAGCGGGGGGCACTCCTACGAGCAGTACTTC,CASSVSGGHSYEQYF
-,-,TRBV7-3,TRBJ2-7,TGTGCCAGCAGCTCTGAGGGTTCAACCTACGAGCAGTACTTC,CASSSEGSTYEQYF
-,-,TRBV19,TRBJ1-5,TGTGCCAGTAGCCAACAGCTTTATAGCAATCAGCCCCAGCATTTT,CASSQQLYSNQPQHF
-,TRBD2,TRBV5-4,TRBJ2-3,TGTGCCAGCAGCAGAGGGGCTAGCGGGGTCACAGATACGCAGTATTTT,CASSRGASGVTDTQYF